This T cell receptor (beta chain) was retrieved from a study of control samples from healthy donors and cancer patients. Per germline, CDR1 SEHNR and CDR2 FQNEAQ (reference sequence). The CDR3 spans 17 residues. V was trimmed by 0 bases and J by 2 bases, leaving 14 bases between them. Profiling relied on immunoSEQ multiplex PCR, and the TCRdb table lists in-frame clones only, not all of them. This table has 120,000 or so clones, approximately 87% appearing once. The sequence derives from a man in his sixties in good health. The sample was blood. The rearrangement uses TRBV7-9 and TRBJ1-3, with D possibly TRBD1 on 5 matching bases. The CDR3 DNA is TGTGCCAGCAGCTTAGCGTTTTTAACAGGTCCTGGAAACACCATATATTTT. Its protein product is CASSLAFLTGPGNTIYF.